The 15 T cell receptor beta chains reported below all come from one sample, sequenced in a study of blood T cell repertoires in COVID-19. Profiled with immunoSEQ multiplex PCR; TCRdb holds only in-frame clones, not every one. The data contain more than 150,000 clones, approximately 84% of them seen just once; the ten biggest clones take up approximately 15%. Sequences were obtained from peripheral blood. The receptors derive from a woman of 80 years or more with acute or convalescent COVID-19.

The V call is TRBV4-1, the J call TRBJ1-3; perhaps TRBD1 as D (5 bases). The germline V and J ends were trimmed by 1 base and 0 bases, with 10 bases remaining between them. The CDR3 is 16 residues long. CDR1 and CDR2 (germline): MGHRA, YSYEKL. The CDR3 DNA reads as TGCGCCAGCAGCCAAGGTCCGGGGGTCTCTGGAAACACCATATATTTT. It codes for CASSQGPGVSGNTIYF.

The chain recombines TRBV29-1 with TRBJ2-7, with 10 bases fitting TRBD2. Germline-derived CDR1 and CDR2 are SQVTM and ANQGSEA. The CDR3 is 17 amino acids. The junction had 15 bases not matched to a gene; V was cut back by 5 bases and J by 2 bases. As DNA, the CDR3 is TGCAGCGTTCTAGGGTTTTCGACTAGCGGGTATACCTACGAGCAGTACTTC. Amino acids: CSVLGFSTSGYTYEQYF.

This clone has a single count. This rearrangement joins TRBV4-2 to TRBJ2-2, with 11 bases identical to TRBD2. Germline V gene sequence: CDR1 LGHNA, CDR2 YNFKEQ. V lost 2 bases and J lost 2; bases outside the gene matches: 13. CDR3 length: 20 amino acids. The CDR3 is CASSQLAGGPLPRNTGELFF. As DNA, the CDR3 is TGTGCCAGCAGCCAACTAGCGGGAGGACCTCTACCCCGCAACACCGGGGAGCTGTTTTTT.

This chain joins TRBV5-1 and TRBJ1-5; D might be TRBD1 (5 bases). CDR1 is SGHRS, CDR2 YFSETQ, per germline. This CDR3 comprises 14 residues. The V end lost 5 bases, the J end lost 5 bases, and 14 bases lay between the germline ends. The CDR3 DNA reads as TGCGCCAGCAGTCAGGGAGGTAAGGATCAGCCCCAGCATTTT. This gives the protein CASSQGGKDQPQHF. The entire variable domain, with the rest obtained from reference TRBV5-1 and TRBJ1-5, is as follows: KAGVTQTPRYLIKTRGQQVTLSCSPISGHRSVSWYQQTPGQGLQFLFEYFSETQRNKGNFPGRFSGRQFSNSRSEMNVSTLELGDSALYLCASSQGGKDQPQHFGDGTRLSIL.

The J gene is TRBJ1-5, the V gene TRBV7-3; D might be TRBD1 (5 bases). V was trimmed by 5 bases and J by 5 bases, leaving 10 bases between them. This CDR3 is 13 amino acids long. The germline CDR1 and CDR2 sequences are SGHTA and FQGTGA. The CDR3 region has the DNA TGTGCCAGCAGCCCCGGGGGGGATCAGCCCCAGCATTTT. Protein product: CASSPGGDQPQHF. Drawing the rest from reference TRBV7-3 and TRBJ1-5, the complete variable domain is GAGVSQTPSNKVTEKGKYVELRCDPISGHTALYWYRQSLGQGPEFLIYFQGTGAADDSGLPNDRFFAVRPEGSVSTLKIQRTERGDSAVYLCASSPGGDQPQHFGDGTRLSIL.

The J gene is TRBJ2-3, the V gene TRBV15, with a weak D call TRBD2 (5 bases). V was cut by 3 bases and J by 8 bases, with 12 bases left in between. The CDR3 consists of 13 residues. Germline lookup yields CDR1 LNHNV and CDR2 YYDKDF (reference sequence). In DNA form, the CDR3 reads TGTGCCACCAGCAGGGACTCTTTATCTACGCAGTATTTT. Encoded protein: CATSRDSLSTQYF.

This clone showed up just a few times. The V and J genes are TRBV3-1 (or the pseudogene TRBV3-2) and TRBJ2-1; 9 bases match TRBD2. This CDR3 spans 16 amino acids. The ends lost 4 bases at V and 2 bases at J; junction bases unmatched: 6. CDR1 and CDR2 (germline): LGHDT, YNNKEL (reference sequence). The CDR3 sequence is CASSPLERGAYNEQFF. The CDR3 region has the DNA TGTGCCAGCAGCCCCCTGGAGCGGGGGGCCTACAATGAGCAGTTCTTC.

This clone was picked up a small number of times. The chain joins TRBV29-1 to TRBJ2-5, with D uncertain. Germline values: CDR1 SQVTM, CDR2 ANQGSEA. The CDR3 has 14 residues. Between the trimmed V and J ends, which lost 3 bases and 2 bases, there was a span of 13 bases. DNA for the CDR3: TGCAGCGTTGACCTAGACGTGTTTCAAGAGACCCAGTACTTC. Its translation is CSVDLDVFQETQYF.

V usage is TRBV3-1 (or the pseudogene TRBV3-2) and J usage is TRBJ2-3; the match to TRBD1 covers 8 bases. J was trimmed by 4 bases and V by 7 bases; bases with no gene match: 10. Germline V CDR1 and CDR2: LGHDT, YNNKEL (reference sequence). CDR3 length: 15 amino acids. CDR3 DNA: TGTGCCAGCACCTTGGACAGGGCCCCTGCAGATACGCAGTATTTT. Translating it yields CASTLDRAPADTQYF.

The chain couples TRBV19 to TRBJ2-1, with 13 bases that match TRBD2. CDR1 is LNHDA, CDR2 SQIVND, per germline (reference sequence). J gave up 10 bases and V 5 bases, and 11 bases lay outside the gene matches. The length of the CDR3 is 16 residues. CDR3 loop: CASSSHPTSGRPEQFF. The CDR3 bases are TGTGCCAGTAGTTCCCATCCGACTAGCGGGAGGCCCGAGCAGTTCTTC.

As concerns this clone: Distinct nucleotide sequences in the sample also encode this CDR3. This chain uses TRBV5-8 with TRBJ2-4, with D perhaps matching TRBD1 (5 bases). Trimming pared 0 bases from V and 0 bases from J, leaving 10 bases between. Germline CDR1 is SGHTS and CDR2 is YDEGEE. This CDR3 region has 16 residues. The CDR3 loop reads CASSLGQRLAKNIQYF. The CDR3 nucleotides read TGTGCCAGCAGCTTGGGACAGAGACTAGCCAAAAACATTCAGTACTTC.

The chain couples TRBV4-2 to TRBJ2-3, with 9 positions matching TRBD2. Germline CDR1 reads LGHNA; CDR2 reads YNFKEQ. The CDR3 totals 16 residues. V shed 1 base and J 1 base; nucleotides not matched to a gene: 3. CDR3 sequence reads: CASSQAIAGGTDTQYF. The CDR3 bases are TGTGCCAGCAGCCAAGCCATAGCGGGGGGCACAGATACGCAGTATTTT.

The chain employs TRBV14 and TRBJ1-6, with D unclear. CDR3 length: 14 residues. The germline V and J ends were trimmed by 4 bases and 3 bases, with 7 bases remaining between them. CDR1 is SGHDN and CDR2 is FVKESK in the germline V gene. The CDR3 reads CASSPNYYNSPLHF. The CDR3 DNA reads as TGTGCCAGCAGCCCGAACTACTATAATTCACCCCTCCACTTT.

Details on this clone: The same CDR3 arises from other DNA sequences in this sample as well. The chain carries TRBV7-9 and TRBJ2-3, with D tentatively TRBD1 (5 bases). CDR1 is SEHNR and CDR2 is FQNEAQ in the germline V gene (reference sequence). This CDR3 is 15 amino acids long. V lost 2 bases to trimming and J lost 3 bases, with 12 bases between them. The DNA of the CDR3 is TGTGCCAGCAGCTTACTCGCAGGGCGTACAGATACGCAGTATTTT. Amino acids: CASSLLAGRTDTQYF.

This rearrangement joins TRBV27 to TRBJ2-7, with TRBD1 matching 7 bases. The CDR3 runs 15 residues. J lost 2 bases, V lost 3 bases, and 7 bases had no gene match. Germline loops: CDR1 MNHEY, CDR2 SMNVEV (reference sequence). CDR3 amino acids: CASSFRRDRTYEQYF. In DNA form, the CDR3 reads TGTGCCAGCAGTTTCCGCAGGGACAGAACCTACGAGCAGTACTTC.